This entry lists 8 T cell receptor beta chains sequenced from one sample in a study of blood T cells in healthy people across ages. Then a second PCR, running roughly 7 to 11 cycles, was carried out with a sample-barcoded 5' primer and a J-beta primer mix. Using its own MiXCR run on the 5' RACE reads, TCRdb lists one record per CDR3 protein. This table holds roughly 900,000 distinct CDR3 sequences, about 48% found once. The sequenced sample was blood. These receptor sequences come from a man between 25 and 39 years old in good health.

V gene TRBV10-3 combines with J gene TRBJ2-3, with 13 bases identical to TRBD2. The trim removed 6 bases at V and 5 bases at J, leaving 5 bases unmatched. Germline V gene lookup returns CDR1 ENHRY and CDR2 SYGVKD. The CDR3 length is 15 residues. The DNA of the CDR3 is TGTGCCATCAGGATGGGACTAGCGGGGAAAGATACGCAGTATTTT. Translated: CAIRMGLAGKDTQYF.

This chain connects TRBV4-3 to TRBJ2-1; D not certain. Germline V gene lookup returns CDR1 LGHNA and CDR2 YSLEER. With 0 bases removed from V and 13 bases from J, the gap between germline ends came to 13 bases. The CDR3 consists of 13 residues. The CDR3 protein is CASSQDRVETQFF. DNA of the CDR3: TGCGCCAGCAGCCAAGATCGCGTGGAGACCCAGTTCTTC.

This clonotype was counted at least ten times. The genes are TRBV4-1 and TRBJ2-3, with D possibly being TRBD1 or TRBD2 (5 bases each). This CDR3 is 13 amino acids long. Germline V gives CDR1 MGHRA, CDR2 YSYEKL. V was shortened by 0 bases and J by 5 bases, with 6 bases between the two germline ends. The CDR3 coding sequence is TGCGCCAGCAGCCAAGATGGGGGAGATACGCAGTATTTT. It yields the protein CASSQDGGDTQYF.

V gene TRBV15 combines with J gene TRBJ1-5; TRBD1 is a possible D gene (5 bases). The CDR3 totals 16 residues. Germline assignment: CDR1 LNHNV and CDR2 YYDKDF (reference sequence). The V and J ends lost 1 base and 6 bases respectively, with 16 bases between them. The CDR3 sequence: CATSRVQQGRGQPQHF. The CDR3 nucleotides are TGTGCCACCAGCAGAGTGCAGCAGGGTCGGGGTCAGCCCCAGCATTTT.

In its sample, this clonotype was seen a few times. This chain's CDR3 is CASSQEGLGNEQFF. For the CDR3, the DNA is TGCGCCAGCAGCCAAGAGGGCTTGGGGAATGAGCAGTTCTTC. This chain connects TRBV4-1 to TRBJ2-1, with D unclear. The CDR3 spans 14 residues. Germline V gene sequence: CDR1 MGHRA, CDR2 YSYEKL. V lost 0 bases, J lost 7 bases, and 10 bases lay in between.

V gene TRBV6-6 combines with J gene TRBJ1-5; TRBD1 might be the D (6 bases). There are 14 residues in the CDR3. Trimming removed 2 bases from V and 6 bases from J, with 11 bases in between. Germline V gives CDR1 MNHNY, CDR2 SVGAGI (reference sequence). The CDR3 DNA follows: TGTGCCAGCAGTTACACTACAGGGTCTCAGCCCCAGCATTTT. Translating gives CASSYTTGSQPQHF.

V is TRBV2 and J is TRBJ2-1; no reliable D call. The germline V gene encodes CDR1 SNHLY and CDR2 FYNNEI. V gave up 7 bases and J gave up 9 bases, with 13 bases separating them. The CDR3 spans 12 residues. The CDR3 sequence: CASIARSSEQFF. Written as DNA, the CDR3 is TGTGCCAGCATTGCCCGATCTAGTGAGCAGTTCTTC.

The chain combines TRBV28 with TRBJ2-1, with D perhaps assigned TRBD1 or TRBD2 (5 bases each). Germline assignment: CDR1 MDHEN and CDR2 SYDVKM. The CDR3 spans 16 residues. Trimming took off 3 bases at V and 6 bases at J, with 18 bases between the two ends. The CDR3 region has the DNA TGTGCCAGCAGTTTTTCCGGGACGTACTTGAGCAATGAGCAGTTCTTC. This codes for CASSFSGTYLSNEQFF.